The next 25 T cell receptor beta chains were all read from a single sample in a study of cytomegalovirus exposure and HLA in healthy donors. PCR primers comprised 60 Vbeta and 13 Jbeta primers. Generated by immunoSEQ multiplex PCR, the TCRdb table keeps only in-frame clones and is missing some. In the table there are tens of thousands of clones, less than 80% of which are singletons. Input material: PBMCs. These receptor sequences come from a man aged 30 to 39 in good health and CMV-seronegative.

The chain carries TRBV7-8 and TRBJ2-2, with no clear D. Per germline, CDR1 SGHVS and CDR2 FQNEAQ. The V end lost 1 base, the J end lost 4 bases, and 10 bases lay between the germline ends. The CDR3 contains 15 residues. CDR3 region: CASSLGAPFTGELFF. In nucleotides, the CDR3 is TGTGCCAGCAGCTTAGGGGCCCCATTCACCGGGGAGCTGTTTTTT.

The chain links TRBV5-1 to TRBJ2-1; 8 bases match TRBD2. CDR1 and CDR2 (germline): SGHRS, YFSETQ. CDR3 length equals 16 residues. Trimming cost V 0 bases and J 0 bases; bases outside gene matches: 2. CDR3 nucleotide sequence: TGCGCCAGCAGCTTGGGGACTAGCTCCTCCTACAATGAGCAGTTCTTC. Protein: CASSLGTSSSYNEQFF.

The chain carries TRBV6-1 and TRBJ2-7, with TRBD1 identical over 8 bases. Germline CDR1 and CDR2: MNHNS and SASEGT. The CDR3 covers 19 residues. The junction had 21 bases not matched to a gene; V was cut back by 4 bases and J by 4 bases. DNA of the CDR3: TGTGCCAGCAGTGGGATTGGGCAGGGGGCTTTTTGGTCGGTTTACGAGCAGTACTTC. Translating it yields CASSGIGQGAFWSVYEQYF.

The chain uses TRBV29-1 and TRBJ1-1, with a tentative D call TRBD1 (5 bases). V gave up 3 bases and J gave up 5 bases, with 13 bases separating them. Germline V gives CDR1 SQVTM, CDR2 ANQGSEA. This CDR3 comprises 13 residues. The CDR3 DNA is TGCAGCGTTGACGAAGTGGGGGGGACTGAAGCTTTCTTT. It codes for CSVDEVGGTEAFF.

This clone was detected only a few times. The gene calls are TRBV28 and TRBJ1-3, with D possibly TRBD1 on 5 matching bases. The germline V gene encodes CDR1 MDHEN and CDR2 SYDVKM. The V end lost 8 bases, the J end lost 0 bases, and 14 bases lay between the germline ends. The CDR3 is 15 residues long. DNA for the CDR3: TGTGCCAGCGGGGCTGAACTTGGCTCTGGAAACACCATATATTTT. Amino acid sequence: CASGAELGSGNTIYF.

This clone was seen more than once but under ten times. The gene calls are TRBV30 and TRBJ1-5; 7 bases are a match to TRBD1. This CDR3 contains 13 residues. Germline values: CDR1 GTSNPN, CDR2 SVGIG (reference sequence). With V trimmed by 7 bases and J by 2 bases, 5 bases remained unmatched. The DNA for the CDR3 is TGTGCCTTGGGCACAGGGGGCAATCAGCCCCAGCATTTT. Residues: CALGTGGNQPQHF. Supplemented by reference TRBV30 and TRBJ1-5, the full variable domain reads SQTIHQWPATLVQPVGSPLSLECTVEGTSNPNLYWYRQAAGRGLQLLFYSVGIGQISSEVPQNLSASRPQDRQFILSSKKLLLSDSGFYLCALGTGGNQPQHFGDGTRLSIL.

This chain links TRBV5-1 with TRBJ1-1, with D tentatively TRBD1 (6 bases). CDR1 and CDR2 from the germline V gene are SGHRS and YFSETQ. The CDR3 extends over 16 amino acids. V was cut by 6 bases and J by 1 base, with 19 bases left in between. The CDR3 reads CASTLTGLIRNTEAFF. The DNA for the CDR3 is TGCGCCAGCACCCTTACAGGGCTTATACGGAACACTGAAGCTTTCTTT.

This clone was observed a handful of times. This chain links TRBV27 with TRBJ2-1; D perhaps matches TRBD2 (5 bases). The CDR3 is made up of 15 amino acids. The germline CDR1 and CDR2 sequences are MNHEY and SMNVEV (reference sequence). Deletions cut 6 bases from V and 1 base from J, with 13 bases between. DNA for the CDR3: TGTGCCAGCAGGATCCCTAGCTCATCCTACAATGAGCAGTTCTTC. Translating it yields CASRIPSSSYNEQFF.

The chain employs TRBV6-5 and TRBJ1-2; 9 nucleotides match TRBD1. Trimming cost V 5 bases and J 8 bases; bases outside gene matches: 9. Germline lookup yields CDR1 MNHEY and CDR2 SVGAGI. This CDR3 is 14 amino acids long. CDR3 amino acids: CASSGGQGIWGYTF. The CDR3 nucleotides are TGTGCCAGCAGTGGAGGACAGGGGATTTGGGGCTACACCTTC.

This clone was seen only a few times. The CDR3, as DNA: TGTGCTATAGAAGCGGGGGATTCAGATACGCAGTATTTT. This sequence encodes CAIEAGDSDTQYF. The V and J genes are TRBV12-5 and TRBJ2-3; the match to TRBD2 covers 8 bases. This CDR3 region has 13 residues. Germline CDR1 LGHNT, CDR2 FRNRAP. With 10 bases clipped from V and 4 bases from J, the junction kept 7 bases outside the gene matches. The full variable domain, completed using reference TRBV12-5 and TRBJ2-3, is DARVTQTPRHKVTEMGQEVTMRCQPILGHNTVFWYRQTMMQGLELLAYFRNRAPLDDSGMPKDRFSAEMPDATLATLKIQPSEPRDSAVYFCAIEAGDSDTQYFGPGTRLTVL.

This clone appeared many times. The J gene is TRBJ2-7, the V gene TRBV18; 8 nucleotides line up with TRBD1. CDR3 length: 12 amino acids. V shed 9 bases and J 4 bases; nucleotides not matched to a gene: 5. Per germline, CDR1 KGHSH and CDR2 LQKENI. CDR3 in amino acids: CASTDRAYEQYF. In DNA, the CDR3 is TGTGCCAGTACGGACAGGGCGTACGAGCAGTACTTC.

CDR3 DNA: TGTGCCAGCAGCTTTGTAGACAGGGCGGTAAGGACTACGCAGCAGTACTTC. This encodes CASSFVDRAVRTTQQYF. This sequence joins TRBV5-4 and TRBJ2-7, with D possibly being TRBD1 (7 bases). The CDR3 sequence is 17 residues long. V was shortened by 2 bases and J by 8 bases, with 26 bases between the two germline ends. Germline loops: CDR1 SGHNT, CDR2 YYREEE (reference sequence).

This chain links TRBV9 with TRBJ1-4; 7 positions match TRBD1. The germline V gene encodes CDR1 SGDLS and CDR2 YYNGEE. V dropped 3 bases and J dropped 6; count of bases not matched to a gene: 8. The CDR3 spans 15 residues. The CDR3 DNA sequence: TGTGCCAGCAGCGCCGAGGGGGCGGCGTATGAAAAACTGTTTTTT. Its translation is CASSAEGAAYEKLFF.

In nucleotides, the CDR3 is TGTGCCAGCAGCTTATTGTATGCGGGGTGGACCGGGGAGCTGTTTTTT. Translation gives CASSLLYAGWTGELFF. The chain employs TRBV7-9 and TRBJ2-2; D is perhaps TRBD2 (6 bases). Trimming shortened V by 2 bases and J by 5 bases, and 15 bases separated the two germline ends. The CDR3 has 16 residues. The germline CDR1 and CDR2 sequences are SEHNR and FQNEAQ (reference sequence).

The chain is built from TRBV4-3 and TRBJ2-3; D remains unclear. The germline V gene encodes CDR1 LGHNA and CDR2 YSLEER. The V gene lost 1 base and the J gene lost 3 bases, with 8 bases spanning the gap. The CDR3 consists of 14 residues. CDR3 region: CASSQGLQTDTQYF. CDR3 coding DNA: TGCGCCAGCAGCCAAGGGCTCCAAACAGATACGCAGTATTTT.

The chain combines TRBV25-1 with TRBJ2-7, with D possibly matching TRBD1 (6 bases). CDR1 MGHDK and CDR2 SYGVNS come from the germline V gene. Trimming pared 3 bases from V and 2 bases from J, leaving 11 bases between. The CDR3 covers 14 residues. This CDR3 reads CASSDRDIPYEQYF. CDR3 bases: TGTGCCAGCAGTGATCGGGACATTCCCTACGAGCAGTACTTC.

This clone was counted a few times. The chain combines TRBV28 with TRBJ1-1, with D perhaps TRBD1 (6 bases). Between the trimmed V and J ends, which lost 5 bases and 0 bases, there was a span of 13 bases. Germline CDR1 is MDHEN and CDR2 is SYDVKM. The CDR3 has 15 amino acids. CDR3 sequence reads: CASSPPQGLNTEAFF. In DNA, the CDR3 is TGTGCCAGCAGTCCCCCACAGGGACTGAACACTGAAGCTTTCTTT.

This chain links TRBV27 with TRBJ1-5; maybe TRBD1 (5 bases). This CDR3 spans 17 amino acids. V lost 0 bases and J 7 bases, leaving 19 bases between the germline ends. Germline assignment: CDR1 MNHEY and CDR2 SMNVEV (reference sequence). In DNA, the CDR3 is TGTGCCAGCAGTTTATCCACCCCCAGGGAGGGCAGCCAGCCCCAGCATTTT. This gives the protein CASSLSTPREGSQPQHF.

This chain connects TRBV7-9 to TRBJ1-3; no clear D. V shed 4 bases and J shed 0 bases, with 7 bases lying between them. The germline V gene encodes CDR1 SEHNR and CDR2 FQNEAQ (reference sequence). The CDR3 spans 14 residues. The CDR3 protein is CASSWGVSGNTIYF. CDR3 nucleotide sequence: TGTGCCAGCAGCTGGGGAGTCTCTGGAAACACCATATATTTT.

The rearrangement links TRBV19 to TRBJ2-2, with 9 positions matching TRBD1. CDR1 and CDR2 from the germline V gene are LNHDA and SQIVND (reference sequence). The CDR3 runs 15 residues. V was clipped by 2 bases and J by 7 bases; unmatched bases: 5. CDR3 nucleotide sequence: TGTGCCAGTAGTATAAGGGACAGGGTAGTCGGGGAGCTGTTTTTT. It encodes CASSIRDRVVGELFF.

The chain employs TRBV5-1 and TRBJ2-1, with TRBD1 matching 7 bases. This CDR3 contains 14 residues. Trimming cost V 4 bases and J 5 bases; bases outside gene matches: 6. Looked up from germline, CDR1 is SGHRS and CDR2 is YFSETQ. In nucleotides, the CDR3 is TGCGCCAGCAGCCGCCCTACAGGGGACAATGAGCAGTTCTTC. Translating it yields CASSRPTGDNEQFF.

The CDR3 DNA reads TGTGCCAGCAGCCCGGGGACAGGGGCTAATGAGCAGTTCTTC. Its protein product is CASSPGTGANEQFF. This chain links TRBV7-2 with TRBJ2-1; 10 nucleotides line up with TRBD1. CDR1 is SGHTA and CDR2 is FQGNSA in the germline V gene. V lost 5 bases, J lost 7 bases, and 5 bases stayed unmatched. There are 14 residues in the CDR3.

Concerning this clone itself: In this CDR3 the conserved last residue, phenylalanine or tryptophan, is missing, so a read error is likely. The chain links TRBV5-1 to TRBJ1-2, with 9 bases that match TRBD1. The CDR3 spans 19 residues. Trimming at V came to 0 bases and at J to 0 bases, leaving 12 bases not matched to a gene. CDR1 and CDR2 (germline): SGHRS, YFSETQ. Here the CDR3 DNA reads TGCGCCAGCAGCTTGGGGGTTAAACAGGGGGCAGGATCTAACTATGGCTACACCTCC. Translation gives CASSLGVKQGAGSNYGYTS.

Only a few counts were recorded for this clone. This chain connects TRBV7-9 to TRBJ2-2; TRBD1 aligns across 8 bases. V shed 2 bases, J shed 7 bases, and the junction held 6 bases outside the gene matches. Germline lookup yields CDR1 SEHNR and CDR2 FQNEAQ (reference sequence). The CDR3 is made up of 15 amino acids. In DNA form, the CDR3 reads TGTGCCAGCAGCTTAAAACAGGGGGTCGGCGGGGAGCTGTTTTTT. Residues: CASSLKQGVGGELFF.

This chain links TRBV6-8 with TRBJ1-6; D is uncertain. V gave up 0 bases and J gave up 3 bases, with 15 bases separating them. This CDR3 is 18 amino acids long. Germline V gene data show CDR1 as MNHGY and CDR2 as SAAAGT. CDR3 loop: CASSYSHKLGVYNSPLHF. For the CDR3, the DNA is TGTGCCAGCAGTTACTCGCACAAACTCGGGGTCTATAATTCACCCCTCCACTTT.